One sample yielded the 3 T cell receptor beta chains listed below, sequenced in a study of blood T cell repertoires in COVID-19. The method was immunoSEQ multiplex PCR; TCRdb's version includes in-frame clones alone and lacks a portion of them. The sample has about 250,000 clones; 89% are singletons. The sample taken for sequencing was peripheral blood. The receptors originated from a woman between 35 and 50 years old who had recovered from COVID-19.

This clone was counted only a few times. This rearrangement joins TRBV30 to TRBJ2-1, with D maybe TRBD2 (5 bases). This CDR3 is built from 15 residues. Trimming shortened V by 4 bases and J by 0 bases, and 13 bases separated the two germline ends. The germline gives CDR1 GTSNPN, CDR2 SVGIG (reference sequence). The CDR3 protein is CAWIRGRVSYNEQFF. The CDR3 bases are TGTGCCTGGATACGTGGGAGAGTCTCCTACAATGAGCAGTTCTTC.

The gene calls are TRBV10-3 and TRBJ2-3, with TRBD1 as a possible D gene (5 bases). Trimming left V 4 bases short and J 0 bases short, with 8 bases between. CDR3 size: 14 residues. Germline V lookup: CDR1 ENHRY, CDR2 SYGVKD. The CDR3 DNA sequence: TGTGCCATCAGTGGGACATATAGCACAGATACGCAGTATTTT. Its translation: CAISGTYSTDTQYF.

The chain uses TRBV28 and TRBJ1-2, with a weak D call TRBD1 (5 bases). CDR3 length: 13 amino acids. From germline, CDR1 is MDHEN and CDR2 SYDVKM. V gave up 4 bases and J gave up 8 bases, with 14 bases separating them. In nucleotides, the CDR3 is TGTGCCAGCAGTTACTCAGGGTCTGGAGGCTACACCTTC. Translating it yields CASSYSGSGGYTF.